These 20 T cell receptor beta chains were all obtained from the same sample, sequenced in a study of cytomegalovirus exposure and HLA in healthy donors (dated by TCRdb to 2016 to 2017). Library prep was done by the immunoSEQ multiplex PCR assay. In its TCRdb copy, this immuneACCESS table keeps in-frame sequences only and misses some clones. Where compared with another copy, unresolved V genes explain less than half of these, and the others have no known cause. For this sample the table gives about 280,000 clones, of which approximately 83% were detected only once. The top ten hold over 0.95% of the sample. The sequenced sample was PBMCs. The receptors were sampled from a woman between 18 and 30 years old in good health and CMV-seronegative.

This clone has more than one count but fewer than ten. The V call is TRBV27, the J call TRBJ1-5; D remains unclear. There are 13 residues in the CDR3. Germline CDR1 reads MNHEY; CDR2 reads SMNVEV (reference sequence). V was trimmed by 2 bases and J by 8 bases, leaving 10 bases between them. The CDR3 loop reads CASSLMRKEPQHF. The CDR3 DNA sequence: TGTGCCAGCAGTTTAATGAGGAAGGAGCCCCAGCATTTT.

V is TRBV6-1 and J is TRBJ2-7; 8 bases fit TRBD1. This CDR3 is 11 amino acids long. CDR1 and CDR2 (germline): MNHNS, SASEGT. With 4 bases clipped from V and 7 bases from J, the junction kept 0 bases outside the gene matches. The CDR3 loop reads CASSGQGEQYF. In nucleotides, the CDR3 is TGTGCCAGCAGTGGACAGGGGGAGCAGTACTTC.

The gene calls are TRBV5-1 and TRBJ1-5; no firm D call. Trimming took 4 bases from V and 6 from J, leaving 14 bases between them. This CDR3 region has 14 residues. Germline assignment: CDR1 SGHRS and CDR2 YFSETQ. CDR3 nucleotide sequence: TGCGCCAGCAGCCCCGACGGGGAGGGTCAGCCCCAGCATTTT. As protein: CASSPDGEGQPQHF.

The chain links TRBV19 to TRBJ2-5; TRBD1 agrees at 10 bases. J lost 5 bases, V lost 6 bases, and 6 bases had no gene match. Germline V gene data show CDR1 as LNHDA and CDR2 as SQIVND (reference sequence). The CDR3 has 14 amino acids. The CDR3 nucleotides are TGTGCCAGTAGCAGGGGACAGGGGCAGGAGACCCAGTACTTC. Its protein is CASSRGQGQETQYF.

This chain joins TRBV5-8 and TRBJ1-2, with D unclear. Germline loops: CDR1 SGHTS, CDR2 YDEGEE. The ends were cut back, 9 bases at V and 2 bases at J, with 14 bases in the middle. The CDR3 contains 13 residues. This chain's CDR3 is CATSTGRNYGYTF. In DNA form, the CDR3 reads TGTGCCACCTCGACGGGGAGGAACTATGGCTACACCTTC.

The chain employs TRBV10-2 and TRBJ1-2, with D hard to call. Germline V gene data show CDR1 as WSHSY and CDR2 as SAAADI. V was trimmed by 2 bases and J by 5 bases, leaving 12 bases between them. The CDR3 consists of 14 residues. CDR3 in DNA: TGCGCCAGCAGTGAGGCCTGGGCACTTTATGGCTACACCTTC. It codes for CASSEAWALYGYTF.

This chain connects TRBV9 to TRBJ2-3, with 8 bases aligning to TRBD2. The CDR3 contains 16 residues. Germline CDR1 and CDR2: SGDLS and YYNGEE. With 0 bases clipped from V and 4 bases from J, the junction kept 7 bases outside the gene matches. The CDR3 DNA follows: TGTGCCAGCAGCGTAGATGGTAGCGGGGCCCCAGATACGCAGTATTTT. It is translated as CASSVDGSGAPDTQYF. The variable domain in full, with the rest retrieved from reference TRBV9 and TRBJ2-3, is DSGVTQTPKHLITATGQRVTLRCSPRSGDLSVYWYQQSLDQGLQFLIQYYNGEERAKGNILERFSAQQFPDLHSELNLSSLELGDSALYFCASSVDGSGAPDTQYFGPGTRLTVL.

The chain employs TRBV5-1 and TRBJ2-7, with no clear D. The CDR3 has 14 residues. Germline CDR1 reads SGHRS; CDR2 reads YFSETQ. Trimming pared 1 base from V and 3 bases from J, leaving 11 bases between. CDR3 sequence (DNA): TGCGCCAGCAGCTTGTACGCGGAGAGCTACGAGCAGTACTTC. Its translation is CASSLYAESYEQYF.

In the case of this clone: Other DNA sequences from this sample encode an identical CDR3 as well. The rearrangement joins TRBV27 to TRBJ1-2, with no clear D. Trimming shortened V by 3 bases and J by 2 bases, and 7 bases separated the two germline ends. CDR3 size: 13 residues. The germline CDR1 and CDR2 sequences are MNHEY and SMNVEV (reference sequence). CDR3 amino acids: CASSFGLNYGYTF. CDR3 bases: TGTGCCAGCAGTTTCGGACTGAACTATGGCTACACCTTC.

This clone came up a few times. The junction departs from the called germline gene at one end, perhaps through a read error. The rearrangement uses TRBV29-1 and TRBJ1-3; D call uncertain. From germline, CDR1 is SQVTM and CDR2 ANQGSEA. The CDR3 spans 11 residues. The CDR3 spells CSVEEVGAEEF. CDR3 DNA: TGCAGCGTTGAAGAGGTCGGTGCCGAGGAATTT. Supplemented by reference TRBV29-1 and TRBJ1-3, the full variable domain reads SAVISQKPSRDICQRGTSLTIQCQVDSQVTMMFWYRQQPGQSLTLIATANQGSEATYESGFVIDKFPISRPNLTFSTLTVSNMSPEDSSIYLCSVEEVGAEEFGEGSWLTVV.

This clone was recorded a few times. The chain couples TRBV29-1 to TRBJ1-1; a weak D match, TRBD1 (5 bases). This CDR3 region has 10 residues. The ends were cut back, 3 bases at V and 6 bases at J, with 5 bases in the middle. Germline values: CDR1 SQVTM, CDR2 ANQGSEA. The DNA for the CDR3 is TGCAGCGTTGAGACAGCTGAAGCTTTCTTT. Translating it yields CSVETAEAFF.

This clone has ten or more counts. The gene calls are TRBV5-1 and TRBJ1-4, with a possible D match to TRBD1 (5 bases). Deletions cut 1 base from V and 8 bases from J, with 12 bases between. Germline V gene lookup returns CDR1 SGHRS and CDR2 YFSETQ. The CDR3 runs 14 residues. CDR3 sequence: CASSLRGPEEKLFF. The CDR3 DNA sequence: TGCGCCAGCAGCTTGAGGGGTCCCGAGGAAAAACTGTTTTTT.

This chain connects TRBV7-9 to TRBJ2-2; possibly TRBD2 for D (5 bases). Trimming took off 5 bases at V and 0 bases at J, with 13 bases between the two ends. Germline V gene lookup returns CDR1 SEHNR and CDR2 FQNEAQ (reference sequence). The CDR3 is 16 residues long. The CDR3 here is CASSTSGGPNTGELFF. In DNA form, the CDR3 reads TGTGCCAGCAGCACTAGTGGAGGACCGAACACCGGGGAGCTGTTTTTT.

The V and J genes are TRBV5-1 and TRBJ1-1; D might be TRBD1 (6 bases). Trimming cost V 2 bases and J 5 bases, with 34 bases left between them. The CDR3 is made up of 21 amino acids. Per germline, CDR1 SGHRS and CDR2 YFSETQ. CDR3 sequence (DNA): TGCGCCAGCAGCTTCCTCCCTAACCTATTACAGGGAGGGTTGTCCTGGACTGAAGCTTTCTTT. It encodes CASSFLPNLLQGGLSWTEAFF.

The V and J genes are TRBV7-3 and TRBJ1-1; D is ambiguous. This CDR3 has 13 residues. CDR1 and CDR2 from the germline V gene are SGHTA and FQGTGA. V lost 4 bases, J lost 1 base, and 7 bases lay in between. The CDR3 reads CASSWTQNTEAFF. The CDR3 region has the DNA TGTGCCAGCAGCTGGACTCAGAACACTGAAGCTTTCTTT.

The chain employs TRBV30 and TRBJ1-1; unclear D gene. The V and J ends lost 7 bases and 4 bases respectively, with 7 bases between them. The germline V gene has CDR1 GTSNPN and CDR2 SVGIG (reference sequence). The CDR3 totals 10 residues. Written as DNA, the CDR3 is TGTGCCTTATACACCACTGAAGCTTTCTTT. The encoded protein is CALYTTEAFF.

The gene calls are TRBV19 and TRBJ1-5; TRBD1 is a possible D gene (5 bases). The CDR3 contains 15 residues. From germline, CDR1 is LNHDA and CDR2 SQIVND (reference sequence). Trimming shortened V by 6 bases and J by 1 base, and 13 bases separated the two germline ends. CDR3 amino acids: CASSHQGGSNQPQHF. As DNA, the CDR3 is TGTGCCAGTAGCCACCAGGGAGGGAGCAATCAGCCCCAGCATTTT.

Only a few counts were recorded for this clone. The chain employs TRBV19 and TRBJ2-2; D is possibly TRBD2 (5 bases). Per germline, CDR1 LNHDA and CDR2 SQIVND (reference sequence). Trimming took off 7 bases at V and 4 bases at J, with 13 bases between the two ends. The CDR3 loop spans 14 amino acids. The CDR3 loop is CASIAEEVTGELFF. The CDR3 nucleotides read TGTGCCAGTATTGCGGAGGAGGTCACCGGGGAGCTGTTTTTT.

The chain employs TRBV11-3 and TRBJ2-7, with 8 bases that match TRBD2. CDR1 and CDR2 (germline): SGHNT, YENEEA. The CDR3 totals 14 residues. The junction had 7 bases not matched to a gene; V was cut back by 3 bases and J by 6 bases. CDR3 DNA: TGTGCCAGCAGCTTCGTGCCGGGAGGGGGCGAGCAGTACTTC. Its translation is CASSFVPGGGEQYF.

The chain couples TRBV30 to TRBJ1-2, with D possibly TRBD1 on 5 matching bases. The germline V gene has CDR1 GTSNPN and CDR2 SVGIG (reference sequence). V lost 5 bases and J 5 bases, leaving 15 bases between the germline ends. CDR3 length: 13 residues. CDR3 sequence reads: CAWGTPSLYGYTF. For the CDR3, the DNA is TGTGCCTGGGGGACTCCGAGCCTTTATGGCTACACCTTC. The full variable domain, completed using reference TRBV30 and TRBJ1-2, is SQTIHQWPATLVQPVGSPLSLECTVEGTSNPNLYWYRQAAGRGLQLLFYSVGIGQISSEVPQNLSASRPQDRQFILSSKKLLLSDSGFYLCAWGTPSLYGYTFGSGTRLTVV.